Sequencing of this T cell receptor (beta chain) was carried out in a study of sequential checkpoint blockade in melanoma (dated by TCRdb to between 2018 and 2021). Describing the broader study: Patients were randomized 1:1 to first-line nivolumab followed by ipilimumab (arm A) or ipilimumab followed by nivolumab (arm B). Maintenance nivolumab came after both trial sequences. TCRbeta immunosequencing was performed on DNA from roughly 90 pretreatment melanoma tumor samples. For roughly 20 patients, matched tumor biopsies were taken both before treatment and at week 13, after single-agent nivolumab (arm A) or ipilimumab (arm B). The same lesion was the source of around 80% of the matched pre- and post-treatment tumor biopsy pairs. The full study reports these points: Larger, independent patient cohorts are needed to validate the response-prediction model that combines TCR metrics and mutation burden. Among patients in the nivolumab-first arm (arm A), tumor TIL clonality before treatment was associated with response (P = .04). Small sample sizes and reduced statistical power limited the analyses of tumor T-cell fraction within each arm. Patients with increases in tumor T-cell fraction and clonality by week 13 were approximately 30 times more likely to achieve clinical benefit. Tumor T-cell fraction and clonality were correlated with PD-L1 staining and CD8+ T-cell counts, but not with mutational load.

This clone was counted once. Its antigen is unknown. There are no base qualities to consult, and no much larger clone falls within one base. TCRbeta CDR3 regions were immunosequenced from genomic DNA with the immunoSEQ Assay. Prior to high-throughput sequencing, genomic DNA was amplified by bias-controlled multiplex PCR. Concerning the study's data processing: To quantify the absolute abundance of each unique TCRbeta CDR3 region, the sequences were collapsed and filtered. Clonality, defined as 1 minus Pielou's evenness, was calculated using only productive rearrangements. Tumor T-cell fraction was calculated by normalizing TCRbeta template counts to the amount of usable DNA, which was estimated from several housekeeping genes. A previously published method was used to identify clones with significantly greater frequencies in on-treatment samples than in baseline samples. This immuneACCESS table, as held by TCRdb, lists in-frame sequences with V and J called but not all clones. Of the missing ones, under half trace to an unresolved V gene in checked studies; the others have no known cause. V and J calls and clone size are those listed in that table; D and trimming were worked out from the DNA. For this sample the table gives tens of thousands of clones, of which approximately 30% were detected only once. The ten largest clonotypes hold under 2% of the sample.

Looking up the germline V gene yields CDR1 MGHDK and CDR2 SYGVNS. V is clipped by 1 base and J by 0 bases, and the sequence between their germline boundaries is 12 bases long. The CDR3 goes from the cysteine to the phenylalanine over 16 residues. Only the CDR3 DNA is retained, 48 bases long and in frame from the first base. In the paper's terms, the treatment or condition label means: randomized to nivolumab then ipilimumab (arm A) or the reverse (arm B). Prior DNA-damaging chemotherapy had not been received by any trial patient. The samples were obtained from melanoma patients enrolled in CheckMate 064, an open-label, randomized phase II trial testing sequential checkpoint blockade. Genomic DNA from formalin-fixed paraffin-embedded (FFPE) tissue samples was used for tumor TCR sequencing.

The chain employs TRBV25-1 and TRBJ1-2; the D gene remains uncertain. Source: tumor tissue (inferred from file names), taken from a patient given nivolumab and ipilimumab in sequence. The origin of this receptor is a human donor with melanoma. Here the CDR3 is given as CASSESGQPSNYGYTF. The base sequence is TGTGCCAGCAGTGAATCCGGGCAGCCGTCTAACTATGGCTACACCTTC.